This T cell receptor beta chain was recovered during a study of OX40 agonist ivuxolimab in advanced cancers. Study-wide context: Hepatocellular carcinoma, melanoma, renal cell or head and neck cancer was diagnosed in the dose-escalation patients. The study reported partial responses in three patients: one hepatocellular carcinoma, two cutaneous melanoma. The study, taken as a whole, reports: The 0.1-3.0 mg/kg partial responders had among the lowest clonal expansion.

V lost 6 bases, J lost 3 bases, and 7 bases stayed unmatched. The V gene's germline CDR1 is MGHRA and CDR2 YSYEKL. The CDR3 runs to 16 residues. Only in-frame clones appear in the TCRdb table, and some are missing; sequencing was by immunoSEQ multiplex PCR. The data hold around 11,000 clones, with roughly 80% observed a single time. A note on this clone: The antigen remains undetermined.

The V and J genes are TRBV4-1 and TRBJ2-3; 12 nucleotides match TRBD2. Sample: CD4+ or CD8+ T cells sorted from blood, taken in a trial of the OX40 agonist ivuxolimab. The receptor comes from an adult with an advanced solid tumor such as melanoma, head and neck, liver or kidney cancer. As DNA, the CDR3 is TGCGCCAGCAGGTCTAGCGGGGGGGCTTTAACAGATACGCAGTATTTT. Translation: CASRSSGGALTDTQYF.